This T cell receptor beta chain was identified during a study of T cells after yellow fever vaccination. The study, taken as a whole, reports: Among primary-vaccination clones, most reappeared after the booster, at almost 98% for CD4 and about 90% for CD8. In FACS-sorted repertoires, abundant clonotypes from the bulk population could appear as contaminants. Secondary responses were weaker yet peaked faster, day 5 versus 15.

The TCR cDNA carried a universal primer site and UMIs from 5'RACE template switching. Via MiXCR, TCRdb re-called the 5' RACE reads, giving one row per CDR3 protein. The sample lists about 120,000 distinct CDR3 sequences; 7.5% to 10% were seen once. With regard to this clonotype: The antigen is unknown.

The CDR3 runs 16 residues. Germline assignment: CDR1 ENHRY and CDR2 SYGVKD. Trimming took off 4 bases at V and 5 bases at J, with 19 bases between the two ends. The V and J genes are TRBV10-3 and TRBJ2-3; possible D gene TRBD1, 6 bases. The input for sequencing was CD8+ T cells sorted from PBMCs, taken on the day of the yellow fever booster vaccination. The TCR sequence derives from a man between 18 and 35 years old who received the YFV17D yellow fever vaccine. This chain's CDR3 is CAISVGLETGLDTQYF. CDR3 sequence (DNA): TGTGCCATCAGTGTTGGATTGGAGACAGGATTAGATACGCAGTATTTT.